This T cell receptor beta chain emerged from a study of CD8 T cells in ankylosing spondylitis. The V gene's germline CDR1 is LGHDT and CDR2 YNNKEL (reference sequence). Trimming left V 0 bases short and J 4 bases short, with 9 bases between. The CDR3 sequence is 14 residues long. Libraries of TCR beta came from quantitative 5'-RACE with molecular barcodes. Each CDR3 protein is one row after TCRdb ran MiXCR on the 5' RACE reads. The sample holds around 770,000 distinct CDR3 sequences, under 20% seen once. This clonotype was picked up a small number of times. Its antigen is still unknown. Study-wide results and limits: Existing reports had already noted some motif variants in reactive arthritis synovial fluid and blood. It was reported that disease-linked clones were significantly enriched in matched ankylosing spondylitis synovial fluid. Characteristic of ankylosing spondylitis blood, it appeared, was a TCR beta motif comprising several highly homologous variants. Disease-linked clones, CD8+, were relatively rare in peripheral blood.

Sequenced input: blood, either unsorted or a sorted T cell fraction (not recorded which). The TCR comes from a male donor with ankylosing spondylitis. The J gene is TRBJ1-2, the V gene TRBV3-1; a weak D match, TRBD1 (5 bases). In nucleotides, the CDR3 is TGTGCCAGCAGCCAAGAGGGGACGACCTATGGCTACACCTTC. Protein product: CASSQEGTTYGYTF.